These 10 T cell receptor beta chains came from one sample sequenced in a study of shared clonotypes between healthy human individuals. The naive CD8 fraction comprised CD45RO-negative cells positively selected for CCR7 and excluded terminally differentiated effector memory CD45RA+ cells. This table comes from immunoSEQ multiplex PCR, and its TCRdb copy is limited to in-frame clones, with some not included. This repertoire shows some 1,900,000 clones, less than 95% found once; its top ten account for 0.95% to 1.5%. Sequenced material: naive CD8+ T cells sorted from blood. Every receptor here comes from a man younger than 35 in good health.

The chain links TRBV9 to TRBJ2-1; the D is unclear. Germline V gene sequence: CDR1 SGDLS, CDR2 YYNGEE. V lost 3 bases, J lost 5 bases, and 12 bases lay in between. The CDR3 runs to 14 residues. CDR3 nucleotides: TGTGCCAGCAGCGCCATCTTCGTTAACAATGAGCAGTTCTTC. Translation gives CASSAIFVNNEQFF.

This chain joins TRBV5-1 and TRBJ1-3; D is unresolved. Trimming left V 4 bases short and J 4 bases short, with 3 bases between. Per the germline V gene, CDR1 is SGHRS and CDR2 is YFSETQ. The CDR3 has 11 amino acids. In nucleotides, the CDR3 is TGCGCCAGCAGCGAGGGAAACACCATATATTTT. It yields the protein CASSEGNTIYF. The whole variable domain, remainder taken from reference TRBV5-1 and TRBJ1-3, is KAGVTQTPRYLIKTRGQQVTLSCSPISGHRSVSWYQQTPGQGLQFLFEYFSETQRNKGNFPGRFSGRQFSNSRSEMNVSTLELGDSALYLCASSEGNTIYFGEGSWLTVV.

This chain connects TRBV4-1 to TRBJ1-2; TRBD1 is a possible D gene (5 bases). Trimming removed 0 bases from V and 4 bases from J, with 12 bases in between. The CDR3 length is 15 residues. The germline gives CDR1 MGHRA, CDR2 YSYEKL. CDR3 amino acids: CASSQDDRNPYGYTF. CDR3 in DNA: TGCGCCAGCAGCCAAGATGACAGAAATCCCTATGGCTACACCTTC.

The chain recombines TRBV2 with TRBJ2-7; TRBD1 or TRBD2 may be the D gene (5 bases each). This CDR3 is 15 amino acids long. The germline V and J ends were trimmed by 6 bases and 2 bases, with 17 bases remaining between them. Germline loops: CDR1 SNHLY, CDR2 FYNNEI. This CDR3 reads CASRDNRGTTYEQYF. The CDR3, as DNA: TGTGCCAGCAGGGACAACCGGGGTACGACCTACGAGCAGTACTTC.

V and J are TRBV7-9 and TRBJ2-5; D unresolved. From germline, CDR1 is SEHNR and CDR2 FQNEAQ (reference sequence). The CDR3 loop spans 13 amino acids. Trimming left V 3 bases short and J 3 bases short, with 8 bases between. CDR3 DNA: TGTGCCAGCAGCTTTTACCAGGAAGAGACCCAGTACTTC. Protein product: CASSFYQEETQYF.

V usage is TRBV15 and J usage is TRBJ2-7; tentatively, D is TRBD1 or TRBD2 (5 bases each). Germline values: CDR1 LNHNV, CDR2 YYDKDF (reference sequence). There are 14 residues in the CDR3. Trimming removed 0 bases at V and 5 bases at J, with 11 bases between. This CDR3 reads CATSRDRGVNEQYF. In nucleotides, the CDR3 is TGTGCCACCAGCAGAGATCGGGGCGTCAACGAGCAGTACTTC.

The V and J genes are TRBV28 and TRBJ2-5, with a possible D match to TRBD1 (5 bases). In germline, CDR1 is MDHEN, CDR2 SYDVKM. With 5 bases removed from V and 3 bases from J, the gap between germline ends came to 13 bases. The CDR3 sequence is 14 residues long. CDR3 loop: CASSPPTDKETQYF. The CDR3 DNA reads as TGTGCCAGCAGTCCGCCGACAGACAAAGAGACCCAGTACTTC. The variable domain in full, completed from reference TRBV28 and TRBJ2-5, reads DVKVTQSSRYLVKRTGEKVFLECVQDMDHENMFWYRQDPGLGLRLIYFSYDVKMKEKGDIPEGYSVSREKKERFSLILESASTNQTSMYLCASSPPTDKETQYFGPGTRLLVL.

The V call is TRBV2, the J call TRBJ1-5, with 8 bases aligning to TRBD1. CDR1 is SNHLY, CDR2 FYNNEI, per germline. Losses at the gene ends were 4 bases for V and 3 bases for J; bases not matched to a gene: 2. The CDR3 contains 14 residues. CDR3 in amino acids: CASSGGQANQPQHF. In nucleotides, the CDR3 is TGTGCCAGCAGTGGGGGACAGGCCAATCAGCCCCAGCATTTT. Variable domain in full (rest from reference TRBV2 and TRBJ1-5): EPEVTQTPSHQVTQMGQEVILRCVPISNHLYFYWYRQILGQKVEFLVSFYNNEISEKSEIFDDQFSVERPDGSNFTLKIRSTKLEDSAMYFCASSGGQANQPQHFGDGTRLSIL.

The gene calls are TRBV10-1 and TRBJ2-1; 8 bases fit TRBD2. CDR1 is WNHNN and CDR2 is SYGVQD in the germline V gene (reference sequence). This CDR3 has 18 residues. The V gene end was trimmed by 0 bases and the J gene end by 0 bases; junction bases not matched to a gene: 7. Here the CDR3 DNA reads TGCGCCAGCAGTGAGTCTAGTAGCGGGGATCCCTCCTACAATGAGCAGTTCTTC. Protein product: CASSESSSGDPSYNEQFF.

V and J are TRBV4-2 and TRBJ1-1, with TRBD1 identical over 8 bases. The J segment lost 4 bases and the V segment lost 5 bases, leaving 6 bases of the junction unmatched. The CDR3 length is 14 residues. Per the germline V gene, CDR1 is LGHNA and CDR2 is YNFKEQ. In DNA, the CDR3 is TGTGCCAGCAGCTCCAATCAGGGGGCCACTGAAGCTTTCTTT. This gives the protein CASSSNQGATEAFF.